The subject of this entry is one T cell receptor beta chain. In the original processing: Nucleated cell counts were estimated from reference gene primer amplification. Measured with immunoSEQ multiplex PCR; TCRdb has only the in-frame clones, and not every one. The V and J calls and clone size are taken from that table; D and trimming were inferred from the DNA. The table has about 200,000 clones, around 90% seen once. Cohort 3 donors were reported recovered after two negative PCRs, clearance, or symptom resolution. CDR1 and CDR2 (germline): MNHNY, SVGAGI (reference sequence). The ends were cut back, 5 bases at V and 7 bases at J, with 14 bases in the middle. The CDR3 has 13 amino acids. The sample belongs to a study of blood T cell repertoires in COVID-19. About the research overall: Both acute and convalescent COVID-19 samples were obtained from the United States, Italy and Spain.

The chain recombines TRBV6-6 with TRBJ1-1, with D hard to call. Sample: PBMCs or T cells enriched from blood (not recorded which). The clonotype comes from a woman younger than 30 who had recovered from COVID-19. The CDR3 nucleotides read TGTGCCAGCAGTATTACGACGGGTAATGAAGCTTTCTTT. Its translation: CASSITTGNEAFF.